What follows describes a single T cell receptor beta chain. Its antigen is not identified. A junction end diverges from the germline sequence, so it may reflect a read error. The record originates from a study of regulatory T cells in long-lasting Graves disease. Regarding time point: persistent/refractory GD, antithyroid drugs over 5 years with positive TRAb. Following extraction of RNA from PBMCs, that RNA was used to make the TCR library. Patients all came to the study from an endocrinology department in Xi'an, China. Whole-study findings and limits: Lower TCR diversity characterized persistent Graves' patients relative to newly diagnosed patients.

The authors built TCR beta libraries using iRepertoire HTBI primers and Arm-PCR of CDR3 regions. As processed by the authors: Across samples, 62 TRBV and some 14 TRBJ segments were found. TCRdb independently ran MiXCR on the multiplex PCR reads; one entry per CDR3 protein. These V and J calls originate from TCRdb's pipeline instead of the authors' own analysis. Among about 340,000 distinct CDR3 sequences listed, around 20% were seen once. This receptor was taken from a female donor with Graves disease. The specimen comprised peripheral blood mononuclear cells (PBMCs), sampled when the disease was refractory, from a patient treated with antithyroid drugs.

The DNA of the CDR3 is TGTGCCAGCAGTTTAGGAGGGGGCACGAACACTGAAGCTTTCTTT. As protein: CASSLGGGTNTEAFF. The chain combines TRBV7-6 with TRBJ1-1; 7 bases map to TRBD1. The CDR3 consists of 15 residues. CDR1 and CDR2 from the germline V gene are SGHVS and FNYEAQ.